These T cell receptor beta chains were read from a single sample in a study of blood T cell repertoires in COVID-19. Assay used: immunoSEQ multiplex PCR; TCRdb lists only in-frame clones, some missing. The sample yields roughly 180,000 clones, roughly 82% seen once. Sequencing was carried out using PBMCs or T cells enriched from blood (not recorded which). The receptors shown here come from a man aged 45-65 years who had recovered from COVID-19. The CDR3 runs from the conserved cysteine through the conserved F or W. The order of the fields is CDR3 protein, CDR3 DNA, D gene, clone size, J gene, V gene. D genes are given only for firm matches. Some rows mark clone size as missing; the rest say once, few, many or name a class of expanded clone.

CASSLDGGTEAFF	TGCGCCAGCAGCTTGGACGGGGGCACTGAAGCTTTCTTT	NA	NA	TRBJ1-1	TRBV5-1
CASSLFRQGMEKLFF	TGTGCCAGCAGTTTATTTCGACAGGGAATGGAAAAACTGTTTTTT	TRBD1	once	TRBJ1-4	TRBV28
CASSLRSYGYTF	TGTGCCAGCAGCTTACGTAGCTATGGCTACACCTTC	NA	NA	TRBJ1-2	TRBV11-2
CASSSVNSSYEQYF	TGTGCCAGCAGCTCGGTCAACTCCTCCTACGAGCAGTACTTC	NA	NA	TRBJ2-7	TRBV11-2
CASSIAPRQPNQPQHF	TGTGCCAGTAGTATAGCCCCCAGACAGCCCAATCAGCCCCAGCATTTT	NA	NA	TRBJ1-5	TRBV19
CASSIANQGNTEAFF	TGCGCCAGCAGCATCGCTAATCAGGGGAACACTGAAGCTTTCTTT	NA	NA	TRBJ1-1	TRBV5-1
CASSFLRSSGANVLTF	TGTGCCAGCAGTTTCCTAAGGAGCTCTGGGGCCAACGTCCTGACTTTC	NA	NA	TRBJ2-6	TRBV27
CASSPASDSPLHF	TGTGCCAGCTCACCAGCCAGTGATTCACCCCTCCACTTT	NA	many	TRBJ1-6	TRBV18
CATSDKPQRDEQFF	TGTGCCACCAGTGACAAGCCCCAGCGGGATGAGCAGTTCTTC	NA	once	TRBJ2-1	TRBV24-1
CASSLLTGVGGYTF	TGTGCCAGCAGCCTTCTAACAGGGGTTGGCGGCTACACCTTC	TRBD1	few	TRBJ1-2	TRBV9
CASSRVSHEQFF	TGTGCCAGCAGTCGTGTTTCTCATGAGCAGTTCTTC	NA	NA	TRBJ2-1	TRBV2
CATSREDRDGGEQFF	TGTGCCACCAGCAGGGAGGACAGGGATGGGGGTGAGCAGTTCTTC	TRBD1	NA	TRBJ2-1	TRBV15
CASSYGGQSNQPQHF	TGTGCCAGCAGTTACGGGGGACAGAGCAATCAGCCCCAGCATTTT	TRBD1	NA	TRBJ1-5	TRBV6-6
CAPSQGNTGELFF	TGTGCCCCGAGTCAGGGGAACACCGGGGAGCTGTTTTTT	NA	NA	TRBJ2-2	TRBV3-1/TRBV3-2
CASSPLAGNTGELFF	TGTGCCAGCAGCCCACTAGCGGGGAACACCGGGGAGCTGTTTTTT	TRBD2	NA	TRBJ2-2	TRBV3-1/TRBV3-2
CASSQDTVGGGLHTDTQYF	TGTGCCAGCAGCCAAGACACCGTGGGGGGGGGCCTTCACACAGATACGCAGTATTTT	NA	NA	TRBJ2-3	TRBV4-2
CASSQGLAAAYEQYF	TGTGCCAGCAGCCAGGGACTAGCGGCCGCCTACGAGCAGTACTTC	TRBD2	NA	TRBJ2-7	TRBV6-5
CASSPLRASGNSYEQYF	TGTGCCAGCTCACCACTCCGGGCTAGCGGCAATTCCTACGAGCAGTACTTC	TRBD2	NA	TRBJ2-7	TRBV18
CASSLTGAYEQYF	TGTGCCAGCAGTTTGACAGGGGCCTACGAGCAGTACTTC	TRBD1	NA	TRBJ2-7	TRBV28
CASSLTRGGPGNTIYF	TGTGCCAGCAGCTTGACCAGGGGTGGTCCTGGAAACACCATATATTTT	NA	NA	TRBJ1-3	TRBV11-2
CASSHSTTATQYF	TGTGCCAGCAGCCACTCGACGACAGCCACGCAGTATTTT	NA	NA	TRBJ2-3	TRBV3-1/TRBV3-2
CASSYYRGQETQYF	TGTGCCAGCAGTTATTACAGGGGGCAGGAGACCCAGTACTTC	TRBD1	NA	TRBJ2-5	TRBV27
CATSDNLTGGGSNEQFF	TGTGCCACCAGTGATAACCTTACAGGGGGCGGGAGCAATGAGCAGTTCTTC	TRBD1	NA	TRBJ2-1	TRBV24-1
CASSFGATYEQYF	TGTGCCAGCAGCTTCGGAGCCACCTACGAGCAGTACTTC	NA	NA	TRBJ2-7	TRBV7-6
CASRQGADTGELFF	TGTGCCAGCCGACAGGGGGCGGACACCGGGGAGCTGTTTTTT	TRBD1	NA	TRBJ2-2	TRBV25-1
CATNERAERPYNEQFF	TGTGCCACCAACGAACGGGCGGAGCGGCCTTACAATGAGCAGTTCTTC	NA	NA	TRBJ2-1	TRBV19
CASSFAQGEAFF	TGTGCCAGCAGTTTTGCACAGGGGGAAGCTTTCTTT	TRBD1	NA	TRBJ1-1	TRBV12-3/TRBV12-4
CASSPSRGFEETQYF	TGTGCCAGCTCACCCTCCAGGGGTTTTGAAGAGACCCAGTACTTC	NA	NA	TRBJ2-5	TRBV18
CASSPTGEGYTF	TGTGCCAGCAGCCCTACAGGGGAAGGCTACACCTTC	TRBD1	NA	TRBJ1-2	TRBV5-4
CASSLAGGAGLDYGYTF	TGTGCCAGCAGCTTGGCCGGTGGGGCAGGGTTGGACTATGGCTACACCTTC	NA	NA	TRBJ1-2	TRBV5-4
CASSLGGISGGEQFF	TGTGCCAGCAGCCTAGGAGGGATTAGCGGGGGGGAGCAGTTCTTC	TRBD2	NA	TRBJ2-1	TRBV7-6
CSPTRLETQYF	TGCAGCCCGACTCGTCTAGAGACCCAGTACTTC	NA	NA	TRBJ2-5	TRBV29-1
CASSPRGQGAPGELFF	TGTGCCAGTAGTCCTAGGGGACAGGGGGCGCCCGGGGAGCTGTTTTTT	TRBD1	NA	TRBJ2-2	TRBV19
CASSLGGTGGNQPQHF	TGTGCCAGCAGCTTAGGCGGGACAGGGGGCAATCAGCCCCAGCATTTT	TRBD1	NA	TRBJ1-5	TRBV7-2
CASSFYQGGETQYF	TGTGCCAGCAGCTTTTATCAGGGCGGAGAGACCCAGTACTTC	NA	NA	TRBJ2-5	TRBV7-9
CASSPHKSGQGFQGGANVLTF	TGTGCCAGCAGCCCGCACAAATCGGGACAGGGGTTCCAAGGTGGGGCCAACGTCCTGACTTTC	NA	NA	TRBJ2-6	TRBV21-1
CASSLGVGSGPQETQYF	TGCGCCAGCAGCTTGGGTGTCGGTAGCGGCCCCCAAGAGACCCAGTACTTC	NA	NA	TRBJ2-5	TRBV5-1
CASSQDAVTMPGLNSPLHF	TGTGCCAGCAGCCAAGACGCCGTAACGATGCCGGGTCTTAATTCACCCCTCCACTTT	NA	NA	TRBJ1-6	TRBV3-1/TRBV3-2
CASSYGRTSGANVLTF	TGTGCCAGCAGTTACGGCAGGACTTCTGGGGCCAACGTCCTGACTTTC	NA	NA	TRBJ2-6	TRBV6-5
CASSYRQGSYEQYF	TGTGCCAGCAGCTACCGACAGGGGAGCTACGAGCAGTACTTC	TRBD1	few	TRBJ2-7	TRBV5-5
CASSQESSGEQFF	TGTGCCAGCAGCCAAGAATCCTCGGGTGAGCAGTTCTTC	NA	NA	TRBJ2-1	TRBV14
CASSSSGVSYNEQFF	TGTGCCAGCAGCTCCTCAGGGGTCTCGTACAATGAGCAGTTCTTC	NA	NA	TRBJ2-1	TRBV7-7
CSDRQFTDTQYF	TGCAGTGACCGACAATTCACAGATACGCAGTATTTT	NA	NA	TRBJ2-3	TRBV29-1
CASSRRGDEQFF	TGCGCCAGCAGCAGGCGGGGGGATGAGCAGTTCTTC	TRBD2	NA	TRBJ2-1	TRBV5-1
CASRDQTGRNSPLHF	TGTGCCAGCCGGGATCAGACAGGGAGAAATTCACCCCTCCACTTT	TRBD1	NA	TRBJ1-6	TRBV28
CASTRLAGNEQFF	TGTGCCAGCACCCGACTAGCGGGCAATGAGCAGTTCTTC	TRBD2	NA	TRBJ2-1	TRBV5-8
CATSDLGLAGGYTGELFF	TGTGCCACCAGTGATTTAGGCCTAGCGGGAGGTTATACCGGGGAGCTGTTTTTT	TRBD2	NA	TRBJ2-2	TRBV24-1
CASSLGGREGQGNYGYTF	TGTGCCAGCAGCTTAGGGGGCCGGGAGGGACAGGGAAACTATGGCTACACCTTC	TRBD1	NA	TRBJ1-2	TRBV7-9
CASSLRGSQIGTYGYTF	TGTGCCAGCAGCTTAAGGGGCAGCCAAATTGGGACATATGGCTACACCTTC	NA	NA	TRBJ1-2	TRBV7-8
CSVTPGTNEKLFF	TGCAGCGTTACGCCAGGGACTAATGAAAAACTGTTTTTT	NA	few	TRBJ1-4	TRBV29-1
CASSPGGASYGYTF	TGTGCCAGCAGCCCCGGTGGTGCAAGCTATGGCTACACCTTC	NA	once	TRBJ1-2	TRBV5-4
CATSRDRSGVEKLFF	TGTGCCACCAGCAGAGATAGGTCAGGGGTTGAAAAACTGTTTTTT	NA	NA	TRBJ1-4	TRBV15
CASSLNRESQPQHF	TGTGCCAGCAGTTTAAACAGGGAAAGTCAGCCCCAGCATTTT	NA	few	TRBJ1-5	TRBV28
CASSLSSGTEAFF	TGTGCCAGCAGCTTATCGAGCGGAACTGAAGCTTTCTTT	NA	few	TRBJ1-1	TRBV7-8
CASKASGVDYGYTF	TGTGCCAGCAAGGCGTCAGGGGTTGACTATGGCTACACCTTC	NA	NA	TRBJ1-2	TRBV28
CASSRGKYF	TGTGCCAGCAGCCGAGGGAAGTACTTC	NA	few	TRBJ2-7	TRBV7-6